This T cell receptor (beta chain) derives from a study of blood T cell repertoires in COVID-19. For the study at large: T cells, B-cell-depleted T cells, or PBMCs supplied cDNA or gDNA.

CDR3 length: 16 residues. The V and J ends lost 3 bases and 2 bases respectively, with 16 bases between them. Germline CDR1 MNHEY, CDR2 SVGEGT. This table comes from immunoSEQ multiplex PCR, and its TCRdb copy is limited to in-frame clones, with some not included. The sample has fewer than 250,000 clones, around four fifths seen once. Sequences were obtained from peripheral blood. The chain employs TRBV6-2 or TRBV6-3 and TRBJ1-1, with D possibly TRBD1 on 5 matching bases. The receptor was isolated from a woman aged 45-65 years with acute or convalescent COVID-19. CDR3 sequence: CASSYLVGAANTEAFF. CDR3 coding DNA: TGTGCCAGCAGTTATCTAGTAGGGGCTGCAAACACTGAAGCTTTCTTT.